This TCR beta chain was sequenced during a study of T cell clonotyping in hematopoietic cell transplantation (dated by TCRdb to 2020 to 2023). Looking at the study overall: A total of 135 blood samples were collected in the study from some 40 consecutive transplant recipients and their related donors. Patient recruitment ran from September 2015 to early 2017, and follow-up continued until late 2020 or death.

With the immunoSEQ assay, which is a bias-controlled multiplex PCR relying on V- and J-specific primers, TCR beta CDR3 regions were amplified from genomic DNA. In a second PCR step, the CDR3 amplicons were tagged with a proprietary barcode plus Illumina adapter sequences. CDR3 libraries were sequenced on an Illumina MiSeq instrument. The authors' pipeline ran thus. Export and quality control were handled in immunoSEQ Analyzer 3.0, while downstream analyses relied on R Bioconductor and Immunarch. Only productive rearrangements in the normalized downsampled data set were used to calculate repertoire metrics. Clonotypes larger than 5 templates in the normalized cohort were defined as pathologically expanded. The Inverse Simpson Index was used to measure repertoire diversity. To capture all clonotypes, the CMV-specificity analyses were run on the non-normalized data set. The source is immuneACCESS, and TCRdb retained only in-frame sequences with V and J called. Part of the clones is not carried over; for the studies checked, unresolved V genes explain less than half of this, and the remainder is unexplained. For V, J and clone size, that table is used; D and trimming come from the DNA. Across this sample there are several thousand clones, with nearly 80% seen only once. Roughly 45% of the sample goes to the ten largest clones.

Note on this clone: What antigen it recognizes has not been identified. No much larger clone is present one base from it, and per-base qualities are unavailable.

The time point label on this specimen signifies: 180 days after allo-HCT. Blood from recipients was drawn about 28 days before transplant and again at days 30, 100 and 180 after transplant. Using Nuclei Lysis Solution, genomic DNA was extracted from unfractionated peripheral blood mononuclear cells that were either fresh or cryopreserved. Here is what the overall study found, with its caveats: Sample size was limited, and cells were not sorted, so CD4 and CD8 repertoire contributions could not be separated. Just a small fraction of recipient repertoires overlapped with donor repertoires, and more than 95% appeared de novo at the given depth. Broader TCR repertoire diversity after transplant was predicted by Inverse Simpson Index values from donors and from recipients before transplant. After transplant, TCR diversity in recipients dropped, and pathologically expanded clonotypes climbed progressively between day 30 and day 180.

The sequencing used peripheral blood mononuclear cells, collected 180 days after allogeneic stem cell transplant. The receptor comes from a female patient in her fifties who had an allogeneic stem cell transplant from a related donor, so the T cells may come from the graft donor. Some clones in this sample may be carry-over from other donors' samples.

The CDR3 region has the sequence CASSHGRTGGWYGYTF. The DNA reads as follows: TGTGCCAGCAGCCACGGTCGGACAGGGGGGTGGTATGGCTACACCTTC. The chain links TRBV14 with TRBJ1-2, with 10 junctional bases fitting TRBD1. Including cysteine and phenylalanine, the CDR3 has 16 amino acids. The CDR3 DNA has 48 bases and is translated from base 1. Taken from the germline V gene, the CDR1 and CDR2 loops are SGHDN and FVKESK. The germline V and J ends show losses of 3 bases and 5 bases respectively, and no gene match explains 9 bases of the junction.